The sequence of this T cell receptor (beta chain) was determined in a study of OX40 agonist ivuxolimab in advanced cancers. The assay was immunoSEQ multiplex PCR, and TCRdb's table has in-frame clones only and misses some. Here the sample spans 25,000 to 30,000 clones, roughly 83% being singletons. This CDR3 is 17 amino acids long. The chain is built from TRBV21-1 and TRBJ1-1. TRBV21-1 is tagged as a pseudogene. Sequences were derived from CD4+ or CD8+ T cells sorted from blood, sampled in a trial of the OX40 agonist ivuxolimab. The origin of this receptor is an adult with an advanced solid tumor such as melanoma, head and neck, liver or kidney cancer. The CDR3 spells CASSKRRPLGVNTEAFF. CDR3 in DNA: TGTGCCAGCAGCAAAAGACGCCCCTTAGGAGTGAACACTGAAGCTTTCTTT.